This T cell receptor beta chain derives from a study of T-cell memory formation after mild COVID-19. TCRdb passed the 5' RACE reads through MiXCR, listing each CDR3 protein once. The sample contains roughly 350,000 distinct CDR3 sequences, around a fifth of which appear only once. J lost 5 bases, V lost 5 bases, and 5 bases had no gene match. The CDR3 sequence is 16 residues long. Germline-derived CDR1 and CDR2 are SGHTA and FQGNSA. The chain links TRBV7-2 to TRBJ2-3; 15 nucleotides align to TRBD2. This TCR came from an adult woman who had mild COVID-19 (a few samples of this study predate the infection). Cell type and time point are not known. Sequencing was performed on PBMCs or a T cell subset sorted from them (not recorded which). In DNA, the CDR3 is TGTGCCAGCAGCCGGACTAGCGGGAGGGCCGGAGATACGCAGTATTTT. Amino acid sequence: CASSRTSGRAGDTQYF. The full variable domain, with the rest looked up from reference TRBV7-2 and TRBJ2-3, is GAGVSQSPSNKVTEKGKDVELRCDPISGHTALYWYRQSLGQGLEFLIYFQGNSAPDKSGLPSDRFSAERTGGSVSTLTIQRTQQEDSAVYLCASSRTSGRAGDTQYFGPGTRLTVL.